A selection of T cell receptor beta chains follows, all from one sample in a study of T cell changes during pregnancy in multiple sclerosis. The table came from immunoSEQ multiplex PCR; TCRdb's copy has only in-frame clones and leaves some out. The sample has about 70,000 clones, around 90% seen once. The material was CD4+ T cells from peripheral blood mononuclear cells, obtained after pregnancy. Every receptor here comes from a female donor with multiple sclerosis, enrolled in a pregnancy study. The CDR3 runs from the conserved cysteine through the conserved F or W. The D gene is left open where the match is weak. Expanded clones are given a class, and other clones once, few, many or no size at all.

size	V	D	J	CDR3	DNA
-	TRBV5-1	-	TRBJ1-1	CASSLRRDPGGTEAFF	TGCGCCAGCAGCTTGAGGAGGGACCCCGGGGGCACTGAAGCTTTCTTT
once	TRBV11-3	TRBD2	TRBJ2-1	CASSSESGAYNEQFF	TGTGCCAGCAGCAGCGAAAGCGGGGCCTACAATGAGCAGTTCTTC
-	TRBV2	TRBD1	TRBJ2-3	CASRRYLPSETGGFTDTQYF	TGTGCCTCCAGACGTTACCTCCCCTCTGAGACAGGGGGGTTCACAGATACGCAGTATTTT
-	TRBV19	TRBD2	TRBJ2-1	CASSIRAGSLNEQFF	TGTGCCAGTAGTATTCGAGCGGGATCATTGAATGAGCAGTTCTTC
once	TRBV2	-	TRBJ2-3	CASRKRTASTDTQYF	TGTGCCAGCAGGAAGAGGACAGCTAGCACAGATACGCAGTATTTT
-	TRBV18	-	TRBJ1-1	CASSLASHVGQGTEAFF	TGTGCCAGCTCTCTTGCGAGCCACGTGGGCCAAGGCACTGAAGCTTTCTTT
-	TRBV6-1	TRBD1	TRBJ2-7	CASSEVRTGGHEQYF	TGTGCCAGCAGTGAAGTACGGACAGGGGGGCACGAGCAGTACTTC
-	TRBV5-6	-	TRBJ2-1	CASSFGTSSSYNEQFF	TGTGCCAGCAGCTTTGGGACATCGAGCTCCTACAATGAGCAGTTCTTC
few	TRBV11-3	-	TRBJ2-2	CASSFSPPQGTGELFF	TGTGCCAGCAGCTTTAGCCCACCCCAGGGGACCGGGGAGCTGTTTTTT
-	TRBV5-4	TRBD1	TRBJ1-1	CASSLPTGANTEAFF	TGTGCCAGCAGCTTGCCGACAGGGGCGAACACTGAAGCTTTCTTT
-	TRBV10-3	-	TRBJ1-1	CATEGHLNTEAFF	TGTGCCACCGAGGGACACTTGAACACTGAAGCTTTCTTT
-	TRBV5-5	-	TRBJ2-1	CASSLSIAIEQFF	TGTGCCAGCAGCTTGTCTATCGCGATTGAGCAGTTCTTC
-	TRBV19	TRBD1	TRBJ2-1	CASSSGQGSYNEQFF	TGTGCCAGTAGTTCCGGACAGGGTTCCTACAATGAGCAGTTCTTC
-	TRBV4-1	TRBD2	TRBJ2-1	CASSWDYPSPSYNEQFF	TGCGCCAGCAGTTGGGACTACCCTAGCCCCTCCTACAATGAGCAGTTCTTC
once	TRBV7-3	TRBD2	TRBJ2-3	CASSSQGSGDSTDTQYF	TGTGCCAGCAGCTCCCAGGGTAGCGGGGACAGCACAGATACGCAGTATTTT
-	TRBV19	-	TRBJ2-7	CASSPGGDEQYF	TGTGCCAGTAGTCCCGGGGGAGACGAGCAGTACTTC
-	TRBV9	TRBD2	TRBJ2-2	CASSVNRPGLAGGPETGELFF	TGTGCCAGCAGCGTGAACAGACCGGGACTAGCGGGAGGGCCGGAGACCGGGGAGCTGTTTTTT
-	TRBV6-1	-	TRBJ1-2	CASSGRLFYGYTF	TGTGCCAGCAGTGGCAGGCTGTTCTATGGCTACACCTTC
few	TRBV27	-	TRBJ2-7	CASRLIAAAYEQYF	TGTGCCAGCAGACTTATAGCGGCCGCCTACGAGCAGTACTTC
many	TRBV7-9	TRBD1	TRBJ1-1	CASAPGTAREAFF	TGTGCCAGCGCGCCAGGGACAGCCCGTGAAGCTTTCTTT
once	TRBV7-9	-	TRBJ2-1	CASSLAGAHEQFF	TGTGCCAGCAGCTTAGCGGGGGCTCATGAGCAGTTCTTC
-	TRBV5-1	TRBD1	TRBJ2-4	CVSSRSGTGGLVAKNIQYF	TGCGTCAGCAGCCGATCGGGGACAGGGGGCTTAGTGGCCAAAAACATTCAGTACTTC
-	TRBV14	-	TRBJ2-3	CASSPGDRRNTQYF	TGTGCCAGCAGCCCGGGGGACCGCCGAAATACGCAGTATTTT
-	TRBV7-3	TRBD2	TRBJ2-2	CASSLSGGSGELFF	TGTGCCAGCAGCTTGTCGGGAGGGTCCGGGGAGCTGTTTTTT
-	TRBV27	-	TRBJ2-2	CASSKGLYTGELFF	TGTGCCAGCAGCAAGGGACTTTACACCGGGGAGCTGTTTTTT